Given below is one TCR beta chain in context. The data were obtained in a study of blood T cell repertoires in COVID-19. Across the study: COVID-19 samples collected from the United States, Italy and Spain covered acute and convalescent phases. PBMCs, B-cell-depleted T cells, or T cells provided the cDNA or gDNA that made up the material.

Residents of about two dozen US areas, aged roughly 18 to 90 years, made up the participants. Measured with immunoSEQ multiplex PCR; TCRdb has only the in-frame clones, and not every one. The repertoire holds under 200,000 clones, with roughly 84% as singletons. The germline V and J ends were trimmed by 0 bases and 6 bases, with 15 bases remaining between them. The CDR3 contains 16 residues. Germline lookup yields CDR1 SGDLS and CDR2 YYNGEE. The TCR sequence derives from a woman aged 45-59 years who had recovered from COVID-19. The sequencing sample was made of PBMCs or T cells enriched from blood (not recorded which). V usage is TRBV9 and J usage is TRBJ1-4; D is ambiguous. CDR3 bases: TGTGCCAGCAGCGTAGGGATCCGGGGTCGGGATGAAAAACTGTTTTTT. It is translated as CASSVGIRGRDEKLFF.